The 28 T cell receptor beta chains in this list originate from one sample, sequenced in a study of blood T cells in healthy people across ages. A sample-barcoded 5' primer and a J-beta primer mix were used in a second PCR of about 7 to 12 cycles. TCRdb used MiXCR to reprocess the 5' RACE reads, holding one entry per CDR3 protein. The profile shows over 750,000 distinct CDR3 sequences, just under 25% of them singletons. This same sample was also part of a study on T cells of mothers and their children.

The sample comprised blood. These receptors were taken from a boy aged 5-17 years in good health.

On this clonotype: The junction shows a germline mismatch at one end, possibly a read error. This chain uses TRBV24-1 with TRBJ1-2, with a weak D call TRBD1 (5 bases). Per the germline V gene, CDR1 is KGHDR and CDR2 is SFDVKD. The CDR3 is 14 residues long. The CDR3 here is CATCDPGRRGGYTF. The CDR3 DNA follows: TGTGCCACCTGTGACCCGGGACGAAGGGGAGGCTACACCTTC.

Regarding this clonotype: At one boundary the junction diverges from the germline segment, which might be a read error. The chain couples TRBV27 to TRBJ2-3; the match to TRBD2 covers 9 bases. CDR1 MNHEY and CDR2 SMNVEV come from the germline V gene (reference sequence). CDR3 size: 11 residues. As DNA, the CDR3 is TGTGCCAGCAGTTTAGGGACTAGCTGGAATTTT. It encodes CASSLGTSWNF.

The chain combines TRBV5-1 with TRBJ2-5; 9 positions match TRBD1. Germline loops: CDR1 SGHRS, CDR2 YFSETQ. Unmatched junction bases numbered 10, after V lost 3 bases and J lost 4 bases. The CDR3 spans 16 residues. CDR3 nucleotides: TGCGCCAGCAGCTCAAGAGGGGACAGGGCGAGAGAGACCCAGTACTTC. This sequence encodes CASSSRGDRARETQYF.

There are a few counts of this clonotype. The chain is built from TRBV25-1 and TRBJ2-5; TRBD2 might be the D (5 bases). There are 13 residues in the CDR3. The germline CDR1 and CDR2 sequences are MGHDK and SYGVNS. V dropped 7 bases and J dropped 4 bases, with 13 bases sitting between them. The CDR3 is CASTPGGSETQYF. DNA for the CDR3: TGTGCCAGCACCCCAGGAGGTTCAGAGACCCAGTACTTC.

This chain joins TRBV7-9 and TRBJ1-3; perhaps TRBD1 as D (6 bases). The ends were cut back, 10 bases at V and 4 bases at J, with 14 bases in the middle. The CDR3 runs to 13 residues. Germline V lookup: CDR1 SEHNR, CDR2 FQNEAQ (reference sequence). CDR3 loop: CANRQAGGNTIYF. CDR3 coding DNA: TGTGCCAACCGACAGGCGGGGGGAAACACCATATATTTT.

The chain couples TRBV27 to TRBJ1-6, with 7 nucleotides matching TRBD1. V gave up 6 bases and J gave up 8 bases; unmatched junction bases: 7. From germline, CDR1 is MNHEY and CDR2 SMNVEV (reference sequence). The CDR3 has 14 amino acids. In DNA form, the CDR3 reads TGTGCCAGCAGCTCGGGGGACAGCTATTCACCCCTCCACTTT. Its translation: CASSSGDSYSPLHF.

This chain links TRBV7-3 with TRBJ2-3; 7 positions match TRBD1. Germline CDR1 is SGHTA and CDR2 is FQGTGA. V was clipped by 8 bases and J by 2 bases; unmatched bases: 4. This CDR3 contains 13 residues. The CDR3 loop reads CASGTANTDTQYF. The CDR3 DNA is TGTGCCAGCGGGACAGCTAACACAGATACGCAGTATTTT. Variable domain in full (rest from reference TRBV7-3 and TRBJ2-3): GAGVSQTPSNKVTEKGKYVELRCDPISGHTALYWYRQSLGQGPEFLIYFQGTGAADDSGLPNDRFFAVRPEGSVSTLKIQRTERGDSAVYLCASGTANTDTQYFGPGTRLTVL.

The CDR3 DNA sequence: TGTGCCAGCGCGACTAGCGGAAGGCACGAGCAGTACTTC. Its protein is CASATSGRHEQYF. This rearrangement joins TRBV27 to TRBJ2-5; 9 bases are shared with TRBD2. The J call may be wrong; the DNA end is better matched by TRBJ2-7. CDR1 and CDR2 from the germline V gene are MNHEY and SMNVEV (reference sequence). The CDR3 extends over 13 amino acids.

Comment on this clonotype: A read error may produce the germline difference seen at one junction end. The chain recombines TRBV5-6 with TRBJ2-1; 13 nucleotides agree with TRBD2. Germline V gene data show CDR1 as SGHDT and CDR2 as YYEEEE. The CDR3 runs 14 residues. The CDR3: CASSLGTSGSREYF. DNA of the CDR3: TGTGCCAGCAGCTTGGGGACTAGCGGGAGCCGGGAGTACTTC.

Here the CDR3 reads CASISSGTGNTGELFF. DNA for the CDR3: TGTGCCAGCATCTCCTCCGGGACAGGGAACACCGGGGAGCTGTTTTTT. The chain joins TRBV7-9 to TRBJ2-2; 8 nucleotides line up with TRBD1. V dropped 7 bases and J dropped 1; count of bases not matched to a gene: 8. This CDR3 is 16 amino acids long. Germline CDR1 SEHNR, CDR2 FQNEAQ (reference sequence). Filled out from reference TRBV7-9 and TRBJ2-2, the complete variable domain reads DTGVSQNPRHKITKRGQNVTFRCDPISEHNRLYWYRQTLGQGPEFLTYFQNEAQLEKSRLLSDRFSAERPKGSFSTLEIQRTEQGDSAMYLCASISSGTGNTGELFFGEGSRLTVL.

There are a few counts of this clonotype. This sequence joins TRBV5-8 and TRBJ2-3, with D perhaps matching TRBD1 or TRBD2 (5 bases each). The germline CDR1 and CDR2 sequences are SGHTS and YDEGEE. This CDR3 has 17 residues. V dropped 4 bases and J dropped 2 bases, with 20 bases sitting between them. The chain's CDR3 is CASSGGRGRKVTDTQYF. The CDR3 coding sequence is TGTGCCAGCAGCGGGGGTCGGGGTAGGAAAGTCACAGATACGCAGTATTTT.

CDR3 protein: CASRTGTGVYEQYF. CDR3 nucleotide sequence: TGTGCCAGCAGGACCGGGACAGGGGTCTACGAGCAGTACTTC. The gene calls are TRBV6-6 and TRBJ2-7, with 10 nucleotides matching TRBD1. CDR1 is MNHNY, CDR2 SVGAGI, per germline (reference sequence). The CDR3 consists of 14 residues. V lost 6 bases and J lost 3; bases outside the gene matches: 5.

Concerning this clonotype: A read error may produce the germline difference seen at one junction end. The J gene is TRBJ2-7, the V gene TRBV5-1, with 9 positions matching TRBD1. This CDR3 is 15 amino acids long. From germline, CDR1 is SGHRS and CDR2 YFSETQ. The CDR3 sequence is CASSLRTGGGYELYF. The CDR3 DNA reads as TGCGCCAGCAGCTTGCGAACAGGGGGCGGCTACGAGCTGTACTTC.

This clonotype was counted between two and nine times. The chain carries TRBV20-1 and TRBJ1-4, with D uncertain. The CDR3 contains 14 residues. Per germline, CDR1 DFQATT and CDR2 SNEGSKA (reference sequence). Trimming stripped 6 bases from V and 4 bases from J, with 15 bases between. CDR3 protein: CSATSGVDNEKLFF. The CDR3 DNA reads as TGCAGTGCCACTTCCGGAGTAGATAATGAAAAACTGTTTTTT.

The chain combines TRBV20-1 with TRBJ1-4; no clear D. Germline lookup yields CDR1 DFQATT and CDR2 SNEGSKA (reference sequence). CDR3 size: 14 residues. V lost 0 bases and J 4 bases, leaving 9 bases between the germline ends. The CDR3 DNA reads as TGCAGTGCTAGAGATACGGGGAATAATGAAAAACTGTTTTTT. It encodes CSARDTGNNEKLFF.

The chain carries TRBV9 and TRBJ2-2; TRBD1 matches at 9 bases. CDR1 and CDR2 from the germline V gene are SGDLS and YYNGEE. The CDR3 length is 13 residues. The V and J ends lost 3 bases and 7 bases, in that order; junction bases with no gene match: 1. This CDR3 is CASSATGGGELFF. The CDR3 DNA reads TGTGCCAGCAGCGCGACAGGGGGCGGGGAGCTGTTTTTT.

A single count supports this clonotype. The chain is built from TRBV18 and TRBJ2-2; maybe TRBD1 (6 bases). Trimming took off 0 bases at V and 0 bases at J, with 17 bases between the two ends. The CDR3 loop spans 19 amino acids. CDR1 and CDR2 from the germline V gene are KGHSH and LQKENI. This CDR3 reads CASSPPMARGLTNTGELFF. The CDR3 nucleotides are TGTGCCAGCTCACCACCCATGGCCAGGGGCCTAACGAACACCGGGGAGCTGTTTTTT.

The chain couples TRBV4-1 to TRBJ1-5; 7 bases match TRBD1. There are 15 residues in the CDR3. Germline CDR1 MGHRA, CDR2 YSYEKL. V dropped 3 bases and J dropped 7; count of bases not matched to a gene: 9. CDR3 in DNA: TGCGCCAGCAGCCACTCCGGGACGGACAGGCAGCCCCAGCATTTT. Protein product: CASSHSGTDRQPQHF.

The chain carries TRBV2 and TRBJ2-1; TRBD1 is a possible D gene (5 bases). The DNA matches TRBJ2-5 better at its end, which makes the J call doubtful. The CDR3 extends over 15 amino acids. Germline CDR1 is SNHLY and CDR2 is FYNNEI. The chain's CDR3 is CASSERSRGQETQYF. The CDR3 region has the DNA TGTGCCAGCAGTGAACGCTCAAGGGGACAAGAGACCCAGTACTTC.

V usage is TRBV6-5 and J usage is TRBJ1-6, with TRBD1 identical over 7 bases. The CDR3 runs to 21 residues. The germline V gene has CDR1 MNHEY and CDR2 SVGAGI. The ends lost 0 bases at V and 0 bases at J; junction bases unmatched: 14. CDR3 residues: CASSYSSQEGAVCSYNSPLHF. The CDR3 coding sequence is TGTGCCAGCAGTTACTCTTCCCAAGAGGGGGCCGTTTGCTCCTATAATTCACCCCTCCACTTT.

About this clonotype: The missing conserved phenylalanine or tryptophan at the end of this CDR3 makes a read error likely. The chain carries TRBV20-1 and TRBJ2-5; D uncertain. The J call could be wrong; TRBJ2-7 is a better fit for the DNA end. The CDR3 runs 15 residues. The germline V gene encodes CDR1 DFQATT and CDR2 SNEGSKA (reference sequence). The CDR3 spells CSASPLSVATYEQYL. DNA for the CDR3: TGCAGTGCTAGCCCCCTTAGTGTTGCCACCTACGAGCAGTACTTG.

This chain joins TRBV12-3 or TRBV12-4 and TRBJ1-5, with a possible D match to TRBD1 (6 bases). The CDR3 extends over 15 amino acids. V dropped 2 bases and J dropped 4 bases, with 12 bases sitting between them. The CDR3 region is CASSLNRVGNQPQHF. CDR3 sequence (DNA): TGTGCCAGCAGTTTAAACAGGGTTGGAAATCAGCCCCAGCATTTT.

This clonotype was observed a few times. This chain uses TRBV6-2 or TRBV6-3 with TRBJ2-1, with 16 bases matching TRBD2. CDR3 length: 15 residues. The junction had 2 bases not matched to a gene; V was cut back by 6 bases and J by 6 bases. CDR1 and CDR2 from the germline V gene are MNHEY and SVGEGT. The DNA of the CDR3 is TGTGCCAGCAGGGGACTAGCGGGGGGGTTCAATGAGCAGTTCTTC. This encodes CASRGLAGGFNEQFF.

This clonotype was counted a few times. The chain carries TRBV20-1 and TRBJ2-7; 7 nucleotides match TRBD1. J was trimmed by 2 bases and V by 5 bases; bases with no gene match: 6. CDR1 DFQATT and CDR2 SNEGSKA come from the germline V gene (reference sequence). The CDR3 is 13 amino acids. Here the CDR3 DNA reads TGCAGTGCTCCTAAGACAGGGACCTACGAGCAGTACTTC. Its protein product is CSAPKTGTYEQYF.

This clonotype has a single count. The chain has TRBV7-2 and TRBJ1-4; D uncertain. This CDR3 has 15 residues. CDR1 and CDR2 (germline): SGHTA, FQGNSA. The germline V and J ends were trimmed by 0 bases and 6 bases, with 11 bases remaining between them. CDR3 sequence reads: CASSLAGNGYEKLFF. The CDR3 nucleotides read TGTGCCAGCAGCTTAGCAGGGAATGGATATGAAAAACTGTTTTTT.

This clonotype showed up just a few times. The chain carries TRBV28 and TRBJ2-3; D perhaps matches TRBD2 (6 bases). V was trimmed by 6 bases and J by 0 bases, leaving 13 bases between them. Per germline, CDR1 MDHEN and CDR2 SYDVKM. The length of the CDR3 is 15 residues. The CDR3 protein is CASSSASASTDTQYF. In nucleotides, the CDR3 is TGTGCCAGCAGCTCCGCTAGCGCCAGCACAGATACGCAGTATTTT.

The J gene is TRBJ1-2, the V gene TRBV7-9; D remains ambiguous. The germline V and J ends were trimmed by 6 bases and 4 bases, with 9 bases remaining between them. The CDR3 has 12 residues. Germline loops: CDR1 SEHNR, CDR2 FQNEAQ (reference sequence). The CDR3 DNA reads as TGTGCCAGCAGTCTCACTAGCTATGGCTACACCTTC. This codes for CASSLTSYGYTF.

This clonotype appeared a few times. The junction departs from germline at one end; a sequencing error may be responsible. The chain is built from TRBV5-1 and TRBJ2-2; a possible D gene is TRBD1 (6 bases). The germline gives CDR1 SGHRS, CDR2 YFSETQ. The CDR3 totals 15 residues. DNA for the CDR3: TGCGCCAGCAGTTTGGGGGCCTCGAACACCGGGGAGCTGTTTTTT. This encodes CASSLGASNTGELFF.